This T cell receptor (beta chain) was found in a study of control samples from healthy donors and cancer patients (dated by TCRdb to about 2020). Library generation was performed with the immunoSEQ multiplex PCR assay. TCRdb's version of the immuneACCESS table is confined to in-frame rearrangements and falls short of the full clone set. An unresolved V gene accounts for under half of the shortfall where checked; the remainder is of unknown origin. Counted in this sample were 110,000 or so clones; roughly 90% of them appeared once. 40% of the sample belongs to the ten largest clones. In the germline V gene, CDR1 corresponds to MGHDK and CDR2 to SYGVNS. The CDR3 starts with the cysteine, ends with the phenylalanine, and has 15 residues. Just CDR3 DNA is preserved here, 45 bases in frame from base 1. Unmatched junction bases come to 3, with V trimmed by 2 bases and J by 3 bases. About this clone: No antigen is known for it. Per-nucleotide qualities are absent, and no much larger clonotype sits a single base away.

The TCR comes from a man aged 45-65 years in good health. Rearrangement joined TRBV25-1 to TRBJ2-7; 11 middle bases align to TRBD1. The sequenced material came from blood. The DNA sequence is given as TGTGCCAGCAGTGAACGGACAGGGGGCGTCTACGAGCAGTACTTC. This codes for CASSERTGGVYEQYF.